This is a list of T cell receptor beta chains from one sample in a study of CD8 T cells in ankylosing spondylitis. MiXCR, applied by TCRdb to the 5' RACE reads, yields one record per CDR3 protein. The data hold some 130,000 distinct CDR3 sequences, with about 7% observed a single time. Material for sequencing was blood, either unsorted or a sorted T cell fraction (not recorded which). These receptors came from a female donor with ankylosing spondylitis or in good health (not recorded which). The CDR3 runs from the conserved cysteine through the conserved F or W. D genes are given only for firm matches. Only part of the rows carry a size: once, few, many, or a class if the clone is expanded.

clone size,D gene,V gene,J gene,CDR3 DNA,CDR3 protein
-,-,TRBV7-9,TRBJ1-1,TGTGCCAGCAGCTTCGGCAGGGCTGAAGCTTTCTTT,CASSFGRAEAFF
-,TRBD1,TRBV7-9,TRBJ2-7,TGTGCCAGCAGCTCAAAAGTTCCCGGACAGGGCTACGAGCAGTACTTC,CASSSKVPGQGYEQYF
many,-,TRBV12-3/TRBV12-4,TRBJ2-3,TGTGCCAGCAGGACGGATACTAGCACAGATACGCAGTATTTT,CASRTDTSTDTQYF
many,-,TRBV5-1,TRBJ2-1,TGCGCCAGCAGCTTGTGGGAAGAGCAGTTCTTC,CASSLWEEQFF
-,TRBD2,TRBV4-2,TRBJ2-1,TGTGCCAGCAGCCAAGATCTCGCTAGCGGGGGGATTTACAATGAGCAGTTCTTC,CASSQDLASGGIYNEQFF
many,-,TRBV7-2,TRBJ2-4,TGTGCCAGCAGCCCGTCAGGGTTCCAAAACATTCAGTACTTC,CASSPSGFQNIQYF
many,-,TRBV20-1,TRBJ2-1,TGCAGTGCTAGAGGTGGCGTTAGAGATGAGCAGTTCTTC,CSARGGVRDEQFF
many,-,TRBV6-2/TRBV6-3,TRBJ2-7,TGTGCCAGCAGTTACGGACAGCTCCGCCTGCAGTACTTC,CASSYGQLRLQYF
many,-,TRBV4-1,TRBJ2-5,TGCGCCAGCAGCCAAAGCCCTAGGGGGGAAGAGACCCAGTACTTC,CASSQSPRGEETQYF
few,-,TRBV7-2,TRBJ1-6,TGTGCCAGCAGCTTAAGACCCGCGGGGAATTCACCCCTCCACTTT,CASSLRPAGNSPLHF
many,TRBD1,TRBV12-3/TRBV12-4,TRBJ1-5,TGTGCCAGCAGTTCGGCGGGACAGATCAATCAGCCCCAGCATTTT,CASSSAGQINQPQHF
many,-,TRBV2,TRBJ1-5,TGTGCCAGCAGTCCGGGGCCTAATCAGCCCCAGCATTTT,CASSPGPNQPQHF
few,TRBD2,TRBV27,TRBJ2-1,TGTGCCAGCAGTGCTGGACTAGCGGGGAGAAACAATGAGCAGTTCTTC,CASSAGLAGRNNEQFF
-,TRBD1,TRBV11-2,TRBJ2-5,TGTGCCAGCAGCTTAGGACAGGGGAGGAAAGAGACCCAGTACTTC,CASSLGQGRKETQYF
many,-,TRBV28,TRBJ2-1,TGTGCCAGCAGTTCCGGCACGCTCCGGGGTGATGAGCAGTTCTTC,CASSSGTLRGDEQFF
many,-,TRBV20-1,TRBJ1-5,TGCAGTGCTAGCGACGGGAATCAGCCCCAGCATTTT,CSASDGNQPQHF
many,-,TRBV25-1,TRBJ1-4,TGTGCCAGCAGTTCAAGGGTCGGCCGTAATGAAAAACTGTTTTTT,CASSSRVGRNEKLFF
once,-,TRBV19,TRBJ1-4,TGTGCCAGTAGTAACACGGGGACTAATGAAAAACTGTTTTTT,CASSNTGTNEKLFF
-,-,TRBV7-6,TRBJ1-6,TGTGCCAGCAGCTTAGACCCGTCGTCACCCCTCCACTTT,CASSLDPSSPLHF
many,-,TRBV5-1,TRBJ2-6,TGCGCCAGCAGCATGGACGGATTCGTTCTGCGATCTGGGGCCAACGTCCTGACTTTC,CASSMDGFVLRSGANVLTF
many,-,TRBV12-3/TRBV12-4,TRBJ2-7,TGTGCCAGCAGTTTGATGGGGATCTACGAGCAGTACTTC,CASSLMGIYEQYF
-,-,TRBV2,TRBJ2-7,TGTGCCAGCAGTCCGGCCCTGAAGGGCTACGAGCAGTACTTC,CASSPALKGYEQYF
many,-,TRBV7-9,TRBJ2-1,TGTGCCAGCAGCGGGGGGGCAACCCTGTTCTTC,CASSGGATLFF
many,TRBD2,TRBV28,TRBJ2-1,TGTGCCAGCAGTTTACCCTCCGAGACGCGGGGGTTGAGGGATGAGCAGTTCTTC,CASSLPSETRGLRDEQFF
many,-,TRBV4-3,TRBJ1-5,TGCGCCAGCAGCCAAGATCGCGGGGTGGATCAGCCCCAGCATTTT,CASSQDRGVDQPQHF
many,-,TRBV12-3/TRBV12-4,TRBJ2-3,TGTGCCAGCAGCCCTCAATTGCCGAGCACAGATACGCAGTATTTT,CASSPQLPSTDTQYF
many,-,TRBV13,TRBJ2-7,TGTGCCAGCAGCTCCAGCCCCGGGACACACTCCTACGAGCAGTACTTC,CASSSSPGTHSYEQYF
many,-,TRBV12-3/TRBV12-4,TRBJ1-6,TGTGCCAGCAGTACCCGGGGGGGCGCAAAAAATTCACCCCTCCACTTT,CASSTRGGAKNSPLHF
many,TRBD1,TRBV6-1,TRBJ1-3,TGTGCCAGCACCCGGCTGACAGGGGTGAGAGGAAACACCATATATTTT,CASTRLTGVRGNTIYF
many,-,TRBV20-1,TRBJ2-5,TGCAGTGCTAGAGGGGGGGGCCGAGAGACCCAGTACTTC,CSARGGGRETQYF
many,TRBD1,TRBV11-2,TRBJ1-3,TGTGCCAGCAGCTTGGCAGGGGGCGGAAACACCATATATTTT,CASSLAGGGNTIYF
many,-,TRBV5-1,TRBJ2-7,TGCGCCAGCAGCTTGGATCTTGGGTTAGTCTACGAGCAGTACTTC,CASSLDLGLVYEQYF
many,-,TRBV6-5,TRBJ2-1,TGTGCCAGCAGTTACTCGAATGGTTTCTCCTACAATGAGCAGTTCTTC,CASSYSNGFSYNEQFF
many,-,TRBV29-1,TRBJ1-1,TGCAGCGTTGAAAAGGCACAGAACACTGAAGCTTTCTTT,CSVEKAQNTEAFF
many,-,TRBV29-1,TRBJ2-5,TGCAGCCATACAGCTGAAGGGACCCAGTACTTC,CSHTAEGTQYF
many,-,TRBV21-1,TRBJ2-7,TGTGCCAGCAGCAATCGACAGGGGGCTCAAAGCTACGAGCAGTACTTC,CASSNRQGAQSYEQYF
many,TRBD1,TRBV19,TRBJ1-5,TGTGCCAGTACCGCGGACAGGGCAACCGGTCAGCCCCAGCATTTT,CASTADRATGQPQHF
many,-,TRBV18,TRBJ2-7,TGTGCCAGCTCACCTACATCCTACGAGCAGTACTTC,CASSPTSYEQYF
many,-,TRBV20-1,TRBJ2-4,TGCAGTGCTAGAGAAGACTCAAACATTCAGTACTTC,CSAREDSNIQYF
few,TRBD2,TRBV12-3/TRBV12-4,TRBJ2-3,TGTGCCAGCAGTTTAAGGGGAGGTAGCGGGGGGCCGAGCACAGATACGCAGTATTTT,CASSLRGGSGGPSTDTQYF
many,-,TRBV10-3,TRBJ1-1,TGTGCCATCAGTGAGACAGGAGGTTCTGAAGCTTTCTTT,CAISETGGSEAFF
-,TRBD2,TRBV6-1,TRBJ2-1,TGTGCCAGCAGCCGGGGGGGTACGGGGTATGAGCAGTTCTTC,CASSRGGTGYEQFF
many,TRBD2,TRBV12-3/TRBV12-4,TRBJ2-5,TGTGCCAGCAAAGAAGGGACTAGCGGGGCTGAAGAGACCCAGTACTTC,CASKEGTSGAEETQYF
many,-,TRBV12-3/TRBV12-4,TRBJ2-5,TGTGCCAGCAGTTTAGAGAGGGTGAAGTACTTC,CASSLERVKYF
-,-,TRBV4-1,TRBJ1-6,TGCGCCAGCAGTGTACCCGACTCACCCCTCCACTTT,CASSVPDSPLHF
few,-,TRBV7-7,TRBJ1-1,TGTGCTAGCAGCCTAATGTCGAACACTGAAGCTTTCTTT,CASSLMSNTEAFF
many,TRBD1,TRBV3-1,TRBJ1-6,TGTGCCAGCAGCCAAGGGACAGGGAATAATTCACCCCTCCACTTT,CASSQGTGNNSPLHF
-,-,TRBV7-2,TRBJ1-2,TGTGCCAGCAGCTTTGAACTGGAGGGTTCCCACTATGGCCACACCTTC,CASSFELEGSHYGHTF
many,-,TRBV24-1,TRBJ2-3,TGTGCCACCAGTTCCACCTCAGCGGTTCGCACAGATACGCAGTATTTT,CATSSTSAVRTDTQYF
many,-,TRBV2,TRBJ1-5,TGTGCCAGCAGTGCCGGACTGAATTATCAGCCCCAGCATTTT,CASSAGLNYQPQHF
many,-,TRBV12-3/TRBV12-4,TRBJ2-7,TGTGCCAGCAGTTTCACGTTTTCCGAGCAGTACTTC,CASSFTFSEQYF
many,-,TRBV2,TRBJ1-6,TGTGCCAGCCGGCTAGTTAATAATTCACCCCTCCACTTT,CASRLVNNSPLHF
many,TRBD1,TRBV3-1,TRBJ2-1,TGTGCCAGCAGCCGGACAGGGTTCCCTGAGCAGTTCTTC,CASSRTGFPEQFF
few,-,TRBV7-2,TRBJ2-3,TGTGCCAGCCTTGTGGAGGGGGCCGGGCGTACAGATACGCAGTATTTT,CASLVEGAGRTDTQYF
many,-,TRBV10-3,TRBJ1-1,TGTGCCATCAGTGAGCCGTACGGGGAACCGAACACTGAAGCTTTCTTT,CAISEPYGEPNTEAFF
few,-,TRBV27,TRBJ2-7,TGTGCCAGCAGTTTAATCGGGGTCACTTACGAGCAGTACTTC,CASSLIGVTYEQYF
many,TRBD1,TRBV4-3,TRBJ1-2,TGCGCCAGCAGCCCCGGGACAGCCTATGGCTACACCTTC,CASSPGTAYGYTF
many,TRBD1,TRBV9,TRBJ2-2,TGTGCCAGCAGCGTAGTGACAGGGGGTAACACCGGGGAGCTGTTTTTT,CASSVVTGGNTGELFF
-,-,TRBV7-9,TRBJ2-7,TGTGCCAGCAGCAAGGAGGTAGCGAGGGAGCAGTACTTC,CASSKEVAREQYF
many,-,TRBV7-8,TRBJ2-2,TGTGCCAGCAGCTTGAATAGCGTCGGCACCGGGGAGCTGTTTTTT,CASSLNSVGTGELFF